Below are 26 T cell receptor beta chains sequenced from a single sample in a study of cytomegalovirus exposure and HLA in healthy donors. The data were produced by immunoSEQ multiplex PCR, yet TCRdb's version contains in-frame clones alone and is incomplete. This repertoire shows some 260,000 clones, about 90% found once; its top ten account for around 12%. Sequencing was done on a sample of PBMCs. All receptors derive from a man between 18 and 35 years old in good health and CMV-seropositive.

V and J are TRBV11-2 and TRBJ1-4; 7 bases map to TRBD1. V dropped 5 bases and J dropped 4; count of bases not matched to a gene: 10. Per germline, CDR1 SGHAT and CDR2 FQNNGV. The CDR3 contains 16 residues. As DNA, the CDR3 is TGTGCCAGCAGCCCTTGGGGACAGACCGGTAATGAAAAACTGTTTTTT. Protein product: CASSPWGQTGNEKLFF.

The J gene is TRBJ2-1, the V gene TRBV7-9; TRBD2 agrees at 10 bases. V lost 1 base, J lost 5 bases, and 5 bases stayed unmatched. Germline V gene data show CDR1 as SEHNR and CDR2 as FQNEAQ (reference sequence). The CDR3 extends over 16 amino acids. In nucleotides, the CDR3 is TGTGCCAGCAGCTTAGAACCGGGACTAGCGAACAATGAGCAGTTCTTC. It codes for CASSLEPGLANNEQFF.

The genes are TRBV7-9 and TRBJ1-2; D possibly corresponds to TRBD1 (5 bases). Germline V gives CDR1 SEHNR, CDR2 FQNEAQ (reference sequence). This CDR3 has 16 residues. V lost 1 base and J 8 bases, leaving 20 bases between the germline ends. The CDR3 is CASSLVSGLGGKGYTF. The CDR3 nucleotides read TGTGCCAGCAGCTTAGTCTCGGGGCTTGGAGGGAAAGGCTACACCTTC.

This clone was detected only once. The chain uses TRBV4-3 and TRBJ1-3; D perhaps matches TRBD1 (5 bases). Germline-derived CDR1 and CDR2 are LGHNA and YSLEER. This CDR3 has 15 residues. The V and J ends lost 0 bases and 4 bases respectively, with 10 bases between them. CDR3 in amino acids: CASSQDPGTGNTIYF. The DNA for the CDR3 is TGCGCCAGCAGCCAAGATCCAGGGACCGGAAACACCATATATTTT.

DNA for the CDR3: TGCAGCGTCGGGACAGTCAGTAGCATTCAGTACTTC. Translated, it gives CSVGTVSSIQYF. The genes are TRBV29-1 and TRBJ2-4; 7 bases fit TRBD1. Trimming removed 6 bases from V and 9 bases from J; junction bases left unmatched: 8. The CDR3 is 12 amino acids. Germline V CDR1 and CDR2: SQVTM, ANQGSEA. The whole variable domain, remainder taken from reference TRBV29-1 and TRBJ2-4, is SAVISQKPSRDICQRGTSLTIQCQVDSQVTMMFWYRQQPGQSLTLIATANQGSEATYESGFVIDKFPISRPNLTFSTLTVSNMSPEDSSIYLCSVGTVSSIQYFGAGTRLSVL.

J is TRBJ2-7 and V is TRBV5-1, with 9 bases matching TRBD1. Unmatched junction bases numbered 9, after V lost 5 bases and J lost 3 bases. Germline values: CDR1 SGHRS, CDR2 YFSETQ. The length of the CDR3 is 15 residues. CDR3 sequence: CASSRGQGVYYEQYF. For the CDR3, the DNA is TGCGCCAGCAGTCGGGGACAGGGAGTGTACTACGAGCAGTACTTC.

V and J are TRBV2 and TRBJ1-1, with D possibly being TRBD1 (6 bases). The V gene's germline CDR1 is SNHLY and CDR2 FYNNEI. This CDR3 comprises 14 residues. V dropped 7 bases and J dropped 1 base, with 13 bases sitting between them. CDR3 sequence: CASNSEQGNTEAFF. As DNA, the CDR3 is TGTGCCAGCAACTCGGAACAGGGGAACACTGAAGCTTTCTTT.

This rearrangement joins TRBV6-1 to TRBJ2-3, with no clear D. This CDR3 has 14 amino acids. V lost 0 bases and J lost 8, with 12 bases in between. Per germline, CDR1 MNHNS and CDR2 SASEGT. CDR3 sequence (DNA): TGTGCCAGCAGTGAAGCACGGCAAGTGGGTACGCAGTATTTT. Its translation: CASSEARQVGTQYF.

The chain recombines TRBV25-1 with TRBJ1-2; no clear D gene. V lost 5 bases, J lost 2 bases, and 6 bases lay in between. Germline CDR1 is MGHDK and CDR2 is SYGVNS. The length of the CDR3 is 12 residues. CDR3 sequence reads: CASSKGNYGYTF. The CDR3 DNA sequence: TGTGCCAGCAGTAAGGGAAACTATGGCTACACCTTC.

The chain recombines TRBV6-6 with TRBJ2-1; 10 bases match TRBD2. V shed 2 bases and J 7 bases; nucleotides not matched to a gene: 8. Germline V gives CDR1 MNHNY, CDR2 SVGAGI (reference sequence). The CDR3 is made up of 16 amino acids. CDR3 nucleotides: TGTGCCAGCAGTTACGATCTAGCGGGAGCGGGGAATGAGCAGTTCTTC. Translating it yields CASSYDLAGAGNEQFF.

The J gene is TRBJ1-1, the V gene TRBV29-1; D uncertain. The CDR3 is made up of 12 amino acids. V was cut by 5 bases and J by 1 base, with 8 bases left in between. Germline V gene lookup returns CDR1 SQVTM and CDR2 ANQGSEA. CDR3 DNA: TGCAGCGTTTCGGCCGGGAACACTGAAGCTTTCTTT. Its protein is CSVSAGNTEAFF.

The V and J genes are TRBV11-2 and TRBJ1-3; the D is unclear. Trimming shortened V by 4 bases and J by 0 bases, and 10 bases separated the two germline ends. This CDR3 comprises 15 residues. Germline lookup yields CDR1 SGHAT and CDR2 FQNNGV. CDR3 DNA sequence: TGTGCCAGCAGCTCGATGGGTATCTCTGGAAACACCATATATTTT. Translation gives CASSSMGISGNTIYF.

The chain recombines TRBV28 with TRBJ2-7; D not resolved. This CDR3 has 15 residues. V was cut by 4 bases and J by 4 bases, with 17 bases left in between. Germline V gene lookup returns CDR1 MDHEN and CDR2 SYDVKM. CDR3 region: CASSSPYLARYEQYF. The CDR3 coding sequence is TGTGCCAGCAGTTCCCCGTATTTGGCTAGGTACGAGCAGTACTTC. The full variable domain, its missing parts supplied by reference TRBV28 and TRBJ2-7, is DVKVTQSSRYLVKRTGEKVFLECVQDMDHENMFWYRQDPGLGLRLIYFSYDVKMKEKGDIPEGYSVSREKKERFSLILESASTNQTSMYLCASSSPYLARYEQYFGPGTRLTVT.

The chain joins TRBV5-1 to TRBJ2-1; TRBD2 aligns across 8 bases. This CDR3 has 17 residues. J gave up 4 bases and V 4 bases, and 13 bases lay outside the gene matches. Germline V CDR1 and CDR2: SGHRS, YFSETQ. Here the CDR3 DNA reads TGCGCCAGCAGCGTAGGAAGCTCTAGCGGGTTATACAATGAGCAGTTCTTC. Translation gives CASSVGSSSGLYNEQFF.

The chain combines TRBV6-6 with TRBJ1-2, with 11 bases fitting TRBD1. Trimming removed 6 bases from V and 7 bases from J; junction bases left unmatched: 7. CDR3 length: 14 residues. Germline-derived CDR1 and CDR2 are MNHNY and SVGAGI (reference sequence). The CDR3 is CASRTGQGESGYTF. The CDR3 DNA sequence: TGTGCCAGCAGAACGGGACAGGGGGAGTCTGGCTACACCTTC.

This clone was counted a few times. The chain recombines TRBV30 with TRBJ1-1; no firm D call. With 0 bases removed from V and 6 bases from J, the gap between germline ends came to 8 bases. The CDR3 is 12 residues long. Per the germline V gene, CDR1 is GTSNPN and CDR2 is SVGIG (reference sequence). CDR3 coding DNA: TGTGCCTGGAGTGTACCGGTCCCTGAAGCTTTCTTT. Translated: CAWSVPVPEAFF.

The rearrangement links TRBV11-2 to TRBJ2-4; 7 bases line up with TRBD1. J lost 0 bases, V lost 1 base, and 6 bases had no gene match. CDR1 and CDR2 from the germline V gene are SGHAT and FQNNGV. CDR3 size: 17 residues. CDR3 loop: CASSLGDRVLAKNIQYF. CDR3 in DNA: TGTGCCAGCAGCTTAGGGGACAGAGTACTAGCCAAAAACATTCAGTACTTC.

The rearrangement uses TRBV6-1 and TRBJ2-5; 13 nucleotides agree with TRBD2. The CDR3 is 15 residues long. V lost 10 bases to trimming and J lost 5 bases; unmatched junction nucleotides: 10. Germline CDR1 is MNHNS and CDR2 is SASEGT. CDR3 sequence: CATRTELAGGETQYF. The CDR3 nucleotides read TGTGCCACAAGAACAGAACTAGCGGGAGGGGAGACCCAGTACTTC.

This clone was detected only once. The V gene is TRBV6-5, the J gene TRBJ2-1, with D perhaps being TRBD1 or TRBD2 (5 bases each). CDR1 is MNHEY, CDR2 SVGAGI, per germline. CDR3 length: 15 amino acids. V lost 9 bases to trimming and J lost 0 bases, with 15 bases between them. The CDR3 loop reads CASKVLDSSYNEQFF. CDR3 bases: TGTGCCAGTAAAGTACTAGACAGCTCCTACAATGAGCAGTTCTTC.

This clone was counted a few times. The chain couples TRBV6-6 to TRBJ2-4; the D gene is possibly TRBD2 (6 bases). Germline loops: CDR1 MNHNY, CDR2 SVGAGI (reference sequence). Between the trimmed V and J ends, which lost 6 bases and 0 bases, there was a span of 15 bases. The CDR3 has 16 residues. As DNA, the CDR3 is TGTGCCAGCAGCCAGAAACTAGCAGTAGCCAAAAACATTCAGTACTTC. Translating it yields CASSQKLAVAKNIQYF.

This clone was recorded once. This sequence joins TRBV5-4 and TRBJ1-1; TRBD1 agrees at 7 bases. The germline V gene has CDR1 SGHNT and CDR2 YYREEE (reference sequence). The V segment lost 2 bases and the J segment 6 bases; nucleotides outside the gene matches: 4. The CDR3 consists of 13 residues. Here the CDR3 reads CASSLQGSAEAFF. The CDR3 DNA reads as TGTGCCAGCAGCTTACAGGGGTCGGCTGAAGCTTTCTTT.

The chain uses TRBV4-2 and TRBJ2-1; 7 positions agree with TRBD2. The germline CDR1 and CDR2 sequences are LGHNA and YNFKEQ. V lost 3 bases and J lost 12; bases outside the gene matches: 11. The CDR3 sequence is 14 residues long. CDR3 coding DNA: TGTGCCAGCAGCCATTCGGGCCGGGAGGTGGGGCAGTTCTTC. Its translation: CASSHSGREVGQFF.

The genes are TRBV5-4 and TRBJ2-7; either TRBD1 or TRBD2 may supply D (5 bases each). Trimming pared 0 bases from V and 6 bases from J, leaving 7 bases between. Germline V gene lookup returns CDR1 SGHNT and CDR2 YYREEE (reference sequence). The CDR3 runs to 12 residues. This CDR3 is CASSLAGTEQYF. In DNA form, the CDR3 reads TGTGCCAGCAGCTTGGCCGGGACCGAGCAGTACTTC.

The chain combines TRBV27 with TRBJ2-1, with a possible D match to TRBD2 (5 bases). CDR1 is MNHEY, CDR2 SMNVEV, per germline (reference sequence). Trimming took off 2 bases at V and 0 bases at J, with 11 bases between the two ends. The CDR3 extends over 16 amino acids. This chain's CDR3 is CASSLEGPRSYNEQFF. The CDR3 nucleotides are TGTGCCAGCAGTTTAGAGGGTCCGCGCTCCTACAATGAGCAGTTCTTC.

This rearrangement joins TRBV4-3 to TRBJ2-2, with 8 positions matching TRBD1. Germline V gene sequence: CDR1 LGHNA, CDR2 YSLEER. The CDR3 spans 15 residues. V was clipped by 5 bases and J by 3 bases; unmatched bases: 5. The CDR3 here is CASSSQGADTGELFF. The CDR3 region has the DNA TGCGCCAGCAGCTCCCAGGGGGCCGACACCGGGGAGCTGTTTTTT.

The V and J genes are TRBV7-6 and TRBJ2-1; the D gene is possibly TRBD2 (6 bases). Trimming cost V 3 bases and J 5 bases, with 11 bases left between them. The CDR3 is 14 amino acids. Per germline, CDR1 SGHVS and CDR2 FNYEAQ. In DNA, the CDR3 is TGTGCCAGCAGCTTGAGGGGACTGAACAATGAGCAGTTCTTC. Its protein is CASSLRGLNNEQFF.